Below are 20 T cell receptor beta chains sequenced from a single sample in a study of identical twins. A single record per CDR3 protein comes from TCRdb applying MiXCR to the 5' RACE reads. This table holds 600,000 to 700,000 distinct CDR3 sequences, around 20% found once. In addition, the sample was reused for a study of T cells expressing NK-cell markers.

Sequences were obtained from PBMCs. The source is a woman aged 18-30 years in good health.

This clonotype has just a few counts. The V gene is TRBV10-3, the J gene TRBJ2-7; no firm D call. The length of the CDR3 is 11 residues. Trimming removed 4 bases at V and 7 bases at J, with 8 bases between. Germline V gives CDR1 ENHRY, CDR2 SYGVKD. The CDR3 sequence: CAISADTEQYF. In DNA, the CDR3 is TGTGCCATCAGTGCCGATACGGAGCAGTACTTC.

This clonotype was counted at least ten times. The rearrangement uses TRBV29-1 and TRBJ2-7; 7 nucleotides line up with TRBD1. This CDR3 is 15 amino acids long. The J segment lost 2 bases and the V segment lost 6 bases, leaving 13 bases of the junction unmatched. In germline, CDR1 is SQVTM, CDR2 ANQGSEA. The CDR3 DNA sequence: TGCAGCGTCGCCTGGGTACAGGGGCCCCCCTACGAGCAGTACTTC. The encoded protein is CSVAWVQGPPYEQYF.

In its sample, this clonotype was seen a few times. The V and J genes are TRBV20-1 and TRBJ2-7, with no clear D. The CDR3 is 11 residues long. V was trimmed by 2 bases and J by 6 bases, leaving 8 bases between them. The germline CDR1 and CDR2 sequences are DFQATT and SNEGSKA (reference sequence). The CDR3 sequence: CSARILSEQYF. As DNA, the CDR3 is TGCAGTGCTAGAATTTTGTCCGAGCAGTACTTC.

The J gene is TRBJ2-1, the V gene TRBV20-1; no clear D gene. V shed 3 bases and J shed 5 bases, with 5 bases lying between them. The CDR3 totals 11 residues. Germline CDR1 DFQATT, CDR2 SNEGSKA (reference sequence). CDR3 sequence reads: CSARIHNEQFF. The CDR3 DNA follows: TGCAGTGCTAGGATCCACAATGAGCAGTTCTTC.

The rearrangement links TRBV20-1 to TRBJ1-2; the match to TRBD1 covers 7 bases. The germline V gene encodes CDR1 DFQATT and CDR2 SNEGSKA (reference sequence). The trim removed 7 bases at V and 7 bases at J, leaving 6 bases unmatched. This CDR3 has 11 amino acids. CDR3 sequence reads: CSGGTEGGYTF. The CDR3 DNA reads TGCAGTGGAGGGACAGAAGGTGGCTACACCTTC.

The chain employs TRBV6-2 or TRBV6-3 and TRBJ2-5; TRBD2 might be the D (6 bases). V dropped 4 bases and J dropped 4 bases, with 16 bases sitting between them. Looked up from germline, CDR1 is MNHEY and CDR2 is SVGEGT. The CDR3 is 15 amino acids. The CDR3 DNA reads TGTGCCAGCAGTTCGCGAGCGGGTGGGGGAGAGACCCAGTACTTC. Translated, it gives CASSSRAGGGETQYF.

This clonotype was counted a few times. This rearrangement joins TRBV20-1 to TRBJ2-3; the match to TRBD2 covers 7 bases. The V and J ends lost 1 base and 2 bases, in that order; junction bases with no gene match: 9. The CDR3 extends over 16 amino acids. Germline lookup yields CDR1 DFQATT and CDR2 SNEGSKA (reference sequence). In nucleotides, the CDR3 is TGCAGTGCTAGAGTCACTAGCGCAAGAGTCACAGATACGCAGTATTTT. It translates to CSARVTSARVTDTQYF.

This clonotype was observed at least ten times. V gene TRBV20-1 combines with J gene TRBJ2-2; 8 bases match TRBD2. Looked up from germline, CDR1 is DFQATT and CDR2 is SNEGSKA (reference sequence). The J segment lost 2 bases and the V segment lost 0 bases, leaving 5 bases of the junction unmatched. This CDR3 region has 16 residues. CDR3 loop: CSAREIGRANTGELFF. CDR3 bases: TGCAGTGCTAGAGAAATCGGGAGGGCCAACACCGGGGAGCTGTTTTTT.

In its sample, this clonotype was seen many times. The CDR3 DNA reads as TGTGCCAGCAGCTACAGGGGATCTCAAGAGACCCAGTACTTC. Its protein product is CASSYRGSQETQYF. The chain has TRBV5-6 and TRBJ2-5, with TRBD1 matching 7 bases. The CDR3 runs 14 residues. Germline CDR1 and CDR2: SGHDT and YYEEEE. The V segment lost 3 bases and the J segment 2 bases; nucleotides outside the gene matches: 4.

This clonotype turned up a few times. The chain combines TRBV6-5 with TRBJ2-5; no reliable D call. V lost 2 bases to trimming and J lost 0 bases, with 10 bases between them. CDR1 is MNHEY, CDR2 SVGAGI, per germline. CDR3 length: 15 amino acids. CDR3 in amino acids: CASSYISVDQETQYF. The CDR3 DNA is TGTGCCAGCAGTTACATCTCGGTGGACCAAGAGACCCAGTACTTC.

The chain joins TRBV30 to TRBJ2-1; D perhaps matches TRBD1 (6 bases). Germline-derived CDR1 and CDR2 are GTSNPN and SVGIG (reference sequence). Deletions cut 4 bases from V and 6 bases from J, with 13 bases between. The CDR3 runs 13 residues. The CDR3: CAWTRQVSNEQFF. The CDR3 coding sequence is TGTGCCTGGACTCGACAGGTTTCCAATGAGCAGTTCTTC. Filled out from reference TRBV30 and TRBJ2-1, the complete variable domain reads SQTIHQWPATLVQPVGSPLSLECTVEGTSNPNLYWYRQAAGRGLQLLFYSVGIGQISSEVPQNLSASRPQDRQFILSSKKLLLSDSGFYLCAWTRQVSNEQFFGPGTRLTVL.

This clonotype was counted between two and nine times. The genes are TRBV20-1 and TRBJ2-3; 8 bases are a match to TRBD1. Germline CDR1 DFQATT, CDR2 SNEGSKA (reference sequence). The CDR3 runs to 14 residues. With V trimmed by 6 bases and J by 4 bases, 9 bases remained unmatched. The DNA of the CDR3 is TGCAGTGCGCCCGGACAGGGTGTTGCAGATACGCAGTATTTT. This sequence encodes CSAPGQGVADTQYF.

There are a few counts of this clonotype. The germline gene is not matched at one end of the junction; a read error may be the cause. The chain joins TRBV29-1 to TRBJ2-4; possible D gene TRBD2, 5 bases. CDR1 is SQVTM and CDR2 is ANQGSEA in the germline V gene. The CDR3 extends over 11 amino acids. This CDR3 reads CSVEDGGIGDF. CDR3 bases: TGCAGCGTTGAAGACGGAGGAATTGGGGACTTC.

The chain employs TRBV27 and TRBJ2-7, with TRBD2 matching over 7 bases. This CDR3 spans 15 amino acids. Germline CDR1 reads MNHEY; CDR2 reads SMNVEV (reference sequence). Trimming removed 3 bases from V and 4 bases from J; junction bases left unmatched: 9. CDR3 sequence: CASSFVGLGSYEQYF. DNA of the CDR3: TGTGCCAGCAGTTTCGTCGGACTAGGAAGTTACGAGCAGTACTTC.

This clonotype came up many times. The genes are TRBV5-1 and TRBJ2-1; D gene unclear. The V end lost 0 bases, the J end lost 10 bases, and 5 bases lay between the germline ends. The CDR3 length is 11 residues. From germline, CDR1 is SGHRS and CDR2 YFSETQ. This chain's CDR3 is CASSLEDEQFF. In DNA form, the CDR3 reads TGCGCCAGCAGCTTGGAGGACGAGCAGTTCTTC.

This clonotype was counted only a few times. V is TRBV5-4 and J is TRBJ2-5, with D perhaps TRBD1 (8 bases). CDR1 is SGHNT and CDR2 is YYREEE in the germline V gene (reference sequence). Trimming left V 4 bases short and J 5 bases short, with 18 bases between. The CDR3 spans 15 residues. The CDR3 reads CASSKTTGGGETQYF. The CDR3, as DNA: TGTGCCAGCAGCAAAACAACAGGGGGAGGGGAGACCCAGTACTTC.

This chain joins TRBV12-5 and TRBJ2-5, with 11 bases that match TRBD1. Germline V gives CDR1 LGHNT, CDR2 FRNRAP. Trimming at V came to 6 bases and at J to 5 bases, leaving 11 bases not matched to a gene. CDR3 length: 16 amino acids. CDR3 sequence: CASGALGQGGVETQYF. For the CDR3, the DNA is TGTGCTAGTGGCGCCCTGGGACAGGGGGGAGTTGAGACCCAGTACTTC.

This clonotype was observed a few times. The CDR3 DNA reads TGCAGTGCCACCGGGACAGGGGGTCAGCCCCAGCATTTT. It codes for CSATGTGGQPQHF. The chain links TRBV20-1 to TRBJ1-5, with 11 bases aligning to TRBD1. Trimming at V came to 6 bases and at J to 6 bases, leaving 4 bases not matched to a gene. Germline-derived CDR1 and CDR2 are DFQATT and SNEGSKA (reference sequence). This CDR3 region has 13 residues.

The table lists this clonotype with a few counts. J is TRBJ2-1 and V is TRBV10-3; D is undetermined. The CDR3 consists of 12 residues. V lost 3 bases and J lost 8, with 8 bases in between. Germline lookup yields CDR1 ENHRY and CDR2 SYGVKD. This CDR3 reads CAISDKWHEQFF. CDR3 DNA sequence: TGTGCCATCAGTGACAAGTGGCATGAGCAGTTCTTC.

This clonotype has a handful of counts. This chain joins TRBV11-2 and TRBJ2-5; D ambiguous. Trimming pared 4 bases from V and 3 bases from J, leaving 6 bases between. CDR3 length: 12 amino acids. Looked up from germline, CDR1 is SGHAT and CDR2 is FQNNGV. The CDR3 nucleotides are TGTGCCAGCAGCTCAGGAGAAGAGACCCAGTACTTC. Its protein product is CASSSGEETQYF.